This T cell receptor beta chain stems from a study of shared clonotypes between healthy human individuals. About the study: CD4 naive and memory got three plates each, CD8 naive two, CD8 memory one.

Naive CD8 isolation took CD45RO-negative cells positively selected for CCR7 and excluded terminally differentiated effector memory CD45RA+ cells. When replicate PCRs were run on sorted subsets, they used about 220 ng DNA, about 31,000 T cell genomes. Clones were sequenced by immunoSEQ multiplex PCR, and TCRdb holds only the in-frame ones, with some missing. The table lists roughly 770,000 clones, about 97% of them singletons. The J segment lost 4 bases and the V segment lost 5 bases, leaving 3 bases of the junction unmatched. CDR3 length equals 14 residues. Germline V gives CDR1 SGHDT, CDR2 YYEEEE. Material for sequencing was naive CD8+ T cells sorted from blood. This chain connects TRBV5-6 to TRBJ2-5; 12 nucleotides align to TRBD2. The TCR sequence derives from a man aged 30-40 years in good health. CDR3 amino acids: CASSEGLAGETQYF. CDR3 nucleotide sequence: TGTGCCAGCAGTGAGGGACTAGCGGGAGAGACCCAGTACTTC.